The 21 T cell receptor beta chains reported below all come from one sample, sequenced in a study of CD8+ T cells in alopecia areata. cDNA reverse transcribed from extracted RNA served as the sequencing template. TCRdb keeps only in-frame clones here, not all; method: immunoSEQ multiplex PCR. The sample records about 140,000 clones, approximately 50% being singletons. This specimen consisted of CD4+ T cells sorted from blood, obtained at week 0. These receptors were collected from a human donor with alopecia areata.

In this sample, this clone turned up a few times. This chain connects TRBV7-2 to TRBJ2-2; D unclear. The CDR3 is 15 amino acids. Germline CDR1 is SGHTA and CDR2 is FQGNSA. V shed 0 bases and J shed 0 bases, with 5 bases lying between them. CDR3 loop: CASSLAVPNTGELFF. In DNA, the CDR3 is TGTGCCAGCAGCTTAGCGGTTCCGAACACCGGGGAGCTGTTTTTT.

The gene calls are TRBV2 and TRBJ2-7, with D unclear. The V gene lost 8 bases and the J gene lost 0 bases, with 11 bases spanning the gap. CDR3 size: 13 residues. In germline, CDR1 is SNHLY, CDR2 FYNNEI. The CDR3 spells CASLRDTSYEQYF. In DNA form, the CDR3 reads TGTGCCAGCCTCCGAGACACCTCCTACGAGCAGTACTTC. Full variable domain (remainder filled in from reference TRBV2 and TRBJ2-7): EPEVTQTPSHQVTQMGQEVILRCVPISNHLYFYWYRQILGQKVEFLVSFYNNEISEKSEIFDDQFSVERPDGSNFTLKIRSTKLEDSAMYFCASLRDTSYEQYFGPGTRLTVT.

This clone showed up just a few times. V usage is TRBV10-2 and J usage is TRBJ2-2; 7 bases agree with TRBD1. The germline CDR1 and CDR2 sequences are WSHSY and SAAADI. The V gene end was trimmed by 6 bases and the J gene end by 3 bases; junction bases not matched to a gene: 4. The CDR3 totals 14 residues. The CDR3 DNA follows: TGCGCCAGCAGCCACCAGGGGGACACCGGGGAGCTGTTTTTT. This translates into CASSHQGDTGELFF.

This clone was seen a handful of times. The CDR3 reads CASSYRTSGSDTQYF. CDR3 nucleotide sequence: TGTGCCAGCAGCTATAGGACTAGCGGATCAGATACGCAGTATTTT. V and J are TRBV7-2 and TRBJ2-3; 10 nucleotides line up with TRBD2. Looked up from germline, CDR1 is SGHTA and CDR2 is FQGNSA. V dropped 4 bases and J dropped 4; count of bases not matched to a gene: 5. The CDR3 covers 15 residues.

This clone was observed a few times. This chain uses TRBV30 with TRBJ2-1; TRBD2 agrees at 9 bases. The V gene end was trimmed by 5 bases and the J gene end by 8 bases; junction bases not matched to a gene: 10. Germline values: CDR1 GTSNPN, CDR2 SVGIG (reference sequence). The CDR3 covers 14 residues. This CDR3 reads CAWAGGTSADEQFF. CDR3 bases: TGTGCCTGGGCGGGGGGGACTAGTGCCGATGAGCAGTTCTTC.

This clone was found a few times. The chain links TRBV25-1 to TRBJ2-4, with 8 bases that match TRBD2. Germline trimming cut 2 bases from V and 3 bases from J; bases unmatched to any gene: 6. Germline CDR1 is MGHDK and CDR2 is SYGVNS. The CDR3 has 16 residues. In DNA, the CDR3 is TGTGCCAGCAGTGAAGTAGCGGGATGGGGCAAAAACATTCAGTACTTC. Amino acid sequence: CASSEVAGWGKNIQYF.

This clone was seen a handful of times. V gene TRBV2 combines with J gene TRBJ1-2; a weak D match, TRBD1 (6 bases). Trimming removed 8 bases from V and 10 bases from J, with 17 bases in between. The CDR3 covers 12 residues. Germline values: CDR1 SNHLY, CDR2 FYNNEI. CDR3 sequence: CASSGGGADYTF. The CDR3 DNA is TGTGCCAGCTCCGGCGGGGGCGCGGACTACACCTTC.

The sample holds a few counts of this clone. V and J are TRBV29-1 and TRBJ1-1; D may be TRBD1 (5 bases). Trimming cost V 3 bases and J 4 bases, with 9 bases left between them. The germline CDR1 and CDR2 sequences are SQVTM and ANQGSEA. The CDR3 covers 12 residues. CDR3 nucleotides: TGCAGCGTTGACTCGGGGGTCACTGAAGCTTTCTTT. It codes for CSVDSGVTEAFF.

The genes are TRBV15 and TRBJ2-5, with unresolved D. The CDR3 has 13 amino acids. Per germline, CDR1 LNHNV and CDR2 YYDKDF (reference sequence). V was clipped by 5 bases and J by 10 bases, with 17 bases between them. CDR3 region: CATSPVSQGDQYF. Here the CDR3 DNA reads TGTGCCACCAGCCCCGTATCCCAAGGTGACCAGTACTTC.

This clone appeared a few times. CDR3 residues: CASSEYGTGLYTF. Here the CDR3 DNA reads TGTGCCAGCAGTGAATATGGGACAGGGCTCTACACCTTC. This chain uses TRBV25-1 with TRBJ1-2; TRBD1 matches at 9 bases. The germline gives CDR1 MGHDK, CDR2 SYGVNS. The CDR3 has 13 amino acids. V shed 0 bases, J shed 10 bases, and the junction held 3 bases outside the gene matches.

The chain couples TRBV7-9 to TRBJ1-2; no reliable D call. The V gene's germline CDR1 is SEHNR and CDR2 FQNEAQ (reference sequence). The ends were cut back, 11 bases at V and 6 bases at J, with 31 bases in the middle. The CDR3 is made up of 17 amino acids. The chain's CDR3 is CAGFSDSSHRAPHGYTF. Here the CDR3 DNA reads TGTGCCGGCTTCAGTGACTCTAGCCATCGGGCCCCACATGGCTACACCTTC.

As to this clone: Distinct nucleotide sequences in the sample also encode this CDR3. The chain uses TRBV18 and TRBJ1-2; no clear D. The CDR3 loop spans 13 amino acids. Germline V gives CDR1 KGHSH, CDR2 LQKENI. V shed 2 bases and J shed 3 bases, with 7 bases lying between them. CDR3 DNA: TGTGCCAGCTCACCAGGGCAGGACTATGGCTACACCTTC. Its protein is CASSPGQDYGYTF. Drawing the rest from reference TRBV18 and TRBJ1-2, the complete variable domain is NAGVMQNPRHLVRRRGQEARLRCSPMKGHSHVYWYRQLPEEGLKFMVYLQKENIIDESGMPKERFSAEFPKEGPSILRIQQVVRGDSAAYFCASSPGQDYGYTFGSGTRLTVV.

This chain links TRBV18 with TRBJ1-4; no reliable D call. V was clipped by 4 bases and J by 2 bases, with 5 bases between them. Germline CDR1 is KGHSH and CDR2 is LQKENI. CDR3 size: 13 residues. Here the CDR3 DNA reads TGTGCCAGCTCACGAGGGACTAATGAAAAACTGTTTTTT. This translates into CASSRGTNEKLFF.

V and J are TRBV6-1 and TRBJ1-5; weak D call: TRBD1 (6 bases). This CDR3 is built from 15 residues. Trimming cost V 6 bases and J 4 bases, with 16 bases left between them. Per the germline V gene, CDR1 is MNHNS and CDR2 is SASEGT. DNA of the CDR3: TGTGCCAGCAGGTCTATCGGGACACCTAATCAGCCCCAGCATTTT. This codes for CASRSIGTPNQPQHF.

This clone has a handful of counts. The chain combines TRBV28 with TRBJ1-2, with D possibly being TRBD1 (6 bases). Trimming pared 5 bases from V and 6 bases from J, leaving 13 bases between. The CDR3 extends over 13 amino acids. Germline V gene lookup returns CDR1 MDHEN and CDR2 SYDVKM. The CDR3 nucleotides are TGTGCCAGCAGTCCACAGGGTAGGAATGGCTACACCTTC. It is translated as CASSPQGRNGYTF.

V and J are TRBV2 and TRBJ1-4; D is possibly TRBD1 (6 bases). V lost 6 bases and J lost 0, with 11 bases in between. Looked up from germline, CDR1 is SNHLY and CDR2 is FYNNEI. The CDR3 loop spans 15 amino acids. Here the CDR3 reads CASRKDSATNEKLFF. The CDR3 DNA follows: TGTGCCAGCAGAAAGGACAGTGCAACTAATGAAAAACTGTTTTTT.

This chain links TRBV7-2 with TRBJ2-7; 9 bases map to TRBD2. CDR3 length equals 15 residues. The trim removed 0 bases at V and 5 bases at J, leaving 5 bases unmatched. CDR1 is SGHTA and CDR2 is FQGNSA in the germline V gene. CDR3 residues: CASSLATGTSNEQYF. The CDR3 region has the DNA TGTGCCAGCAGCTTAGCGACCGGGACTAGCAACGAGCAGTACTTC.

This clone was detected only once. CDR3 protein: CASSHRDSRQETQYF. In DNA, the CDR3 is TGTGCCAGCAGTCATCGGGACTCCCGCCAAGAGACCCAGTACTTC. V and J are TRBV28 and TRBJ2-5, with TRBD2 as a possible D gene (6 bases). This CDR3 is built from 15 residues. V lost 5 bases, J lost 1 base, and 14 bases lay in between. The germline gives CDR1 MDHEN, CDR2 SYDVKM.

This sequence joins TRBV29-1 and TRBJ2-5; 7 bases fit TRBD1. J lost 2 bases, V lost 3 bases, and 3 bases had no gene match. Germline V gene data show CDR1 as SQVTM and CDR2 as ANQGSEA. The CDR3 length is 13 residues. The CDR3 spells CSVDTGAQETQYF. The CDR3 nucleotides read TGCAGCGTTGATACAGGGGCGCAAGAGACCCAGTACTTC.

The chain recombines TRBV6-1 with TRBJ1-5; 7 bases are shared with TRBD1. CDR1 MNHNS and CDR2 SASEGT come from the germline V gene. The CDR3 covers 14 residues. The ends lost 6 bases at V and 3 bases at J; junction bases unmatched: 5. CDR3 region: CASSWTGPNQPQHF. The CDR3 DNA reads as TGTGCCAGCAGCTGGACAGGTCCCAATCAGCCCCAGCATTTT.

This chain links TRBV4-1 with TRBJ1-2; D may be TRBD1 (5 bases). The germline gives CDR1 MGHRA, CDR2 YSYEKL. The germline V and J ends were trimmed by 0 bases and 5 bases, with 7 bases remaining between them. This CDR3 is built from 13 residues. The DNA for the CDR3 is TGCGCCAGCAGCCAAGAGGAGGGGTATGGCTACACCTTC. This codes for CASSQEEGYGYTF.